Listed here are 24 T cell receptor beta chains from one sample, sequenced in a study of control samples from healthy donors and cancer patients. The repertoire was sequenced with immunoSEQ multiplex PCR; TCRdb's copy has only in-frame clones and lacks some. The data contain about 180,000 clones, roughly nine tenths of them singletons. Sequencing was done on a sample of blood. Receptors were obtained from a man aged 25 to 45 in good health.

The J gene is TRBJ2-6, the V gene TRBV5-6; D is undetermined. V was cut by 7 bases and J by 4 bases, with 9 bases left in between. CDR1 and CDR2 from the germline V gene are SGHDT and YYEEEE. The CDR3 extends over 13 amino acids. The CDR3 protein is CASLTQGANVLTF. Written as DNA, the CDR3 is TGTGCCAGCTTGACGCAAGGGGCCAACGTCCTGACTTTC.

V usage is TRBV19 and J usage is TRBJ1-2; D perhaps matches TRBD1 (6 bases). The CDR3 has 14 residues. Germline V gene lookup returns CDR1 LNHDA and CDR2 SQIVND (reference sequence). V lost 3 bases and J lost 8, with 16 bases in between. This CDR3 reads CASSIARGDRGYTF. The CDR3 DNA is TGTGCCAGTAGTATTGCCAGGGGAGATCGAGGCTACACCTTC.

V usage is TRBV6-5 and J usage is TRBJ1-2, with unresolved D. The CDR3 consists of 13 residues. V dropped 7 bases and J dropped 4 bases, with 13 bases sitting between them. Germline V gene sequence: CDR1 MNHEY, CDR2 SVGAGI. The CDR3 here is CASTGSRSYGYTF. CDR3 DNA sequence: TGTGCCAGCACGGGATCTCGGAGCTATGGCTACACCTTC.

This chain links TRBV5-1 with TRBJ2-3; D call uncertain. This CDR3 is built from 16 residues. Germline-derived CDR1 and CDR2 are SGHRS and YFSETQ. With 0 bases removed from V and 1 base from J, the gap between germline ends came to 12 bases. The CDR3 is CASSLEPGSGTDTQYF. DNA for the CDR3: TGCGCCAGCAGCTTGGAGCCAGGCAGTGGCACAGATACGCAGTATTTT.

This CDR3 reads CASSKDGTYEQYF. The CDR3 nucleotides are TGTGCCAGCTCTAAGGACGGAACCTACGAGCAGTACTTC. The chain couples TRBV18 to TRBJ2-7; D not certain. CDR1 is KGHSH, CDR2 LQKENI, per germline. Trimming took off 6 bases at V and 2 bases at J, with 11 bases between the two ends. The CDR3 length is 13 residues.

The chain employs TRBV30 and TRBJ2-1, with a weak D call TRBD1 (6 bases). The germline CDR1 and CDR2 sequences are GTSNPN and SVGIG (reference sequence). This CDR3 region has 12 residues. The V end was cut by 2 bases, the J end by 8 bases, with 10 bases between. CDR3 residues: CAWSRTVDEQFF. The CDR3 DNA is TGTGCCTGGAGTAGGACAGTCGATGAGCAGTTCTTC.

Notes on this clone: The sample contains more than one DNA sequence encoding this CDR3. The chain is built from TRBV30 and TRBJ2-7, with a tentative D call TRBD1 (6 bases). CDR1 is GTSNPN and CDR2 is SVGIG in the germline V gene (reference sequence). Trimming stripped 5 bases from V and 0 bases from J, with 8 bases between. The CDR3 spans 12 residues. The CDR3 reads CAWGTSSYEQYF. CDR3 nucleotide sequence: TGTGCCTGGGGGACATCCTCCTACGAGCAGTACTTC.

The V and J genes are TRBV4-1 and TRBJ2-7; 9 bases line up with TRBD1. The ends lost 1 base at V and 1 base at J; junction bases unmatched: 8. The germline V gene has CDR1 MGHRA and CDR2 YSYEKL. The CDR3 is 17 residues long. The DNA for the CDR3 is TGCGCCAGCAGCCAAGTCCCTTGGACAGGGGTTTCCTACGAGCAGTACTTC. Protein sequence: CASSQVPWTGVSYEQYF.

This clone was counted a few times. The chain uses TRBV29-1 and TRBJ2-3; no clear D. The V end lost 3 bases, the J end lost 4 bases, and 11 bases lay between the germline ends. Looked up from germline, CDR1 is SQVTM and CDR2 is ANQGSEA. This CDR3 comprises 13 residues. CDR3 sequence reads: CSVERPNADTQYF. The CDR3 DNA reads as TGCAGCGTTGAGAGGCCCAACGCAGATACGCAGTATTTT.

V and J are TRBV18 and TRBJ1-1; TRBD1 agrees at 11 bases. Per germline, CDR1 KGHSH and CDR2 LQKENI. The CDR3 has 15 amino acids. Trimming took 3 bases from V and 4 from J; bases not matched to a gene: 4. CDR3 sequence (DNA): TGTGCCAGCTCACCTACTGGGACAGGGGGCACTGAAGCTTTCTTT. Protein product: CASSPTGTGGTEAFF. Full variable domain (rest looked up from reference TRBV18 and TRBJ1-1): NAGVMQNPRHLVRRRGQEARLRCSPMKGHSHVYWYRQLPEEGLKFMVYLQKENIIDESGMPKERFSAEFPKEGPSILRIQQVVRGDSAAYFCASSPTGTGGTEAFFGQGTRLTVV.

V and J are TRBV19 and TRBJ2-3; TRBD2 agrees at 9 bases. V lost 8 bases and J lost 0; bases outside the gene matches: 6. Germline V gene sequence: CDR1 LNHDA, CDR2 SQIVND (reference sequence). This CDR3 contains 15 residues. The CDR3 bases are TGTGCCAGTCAGGGGCGGGGGGGTAGCACAGATACGCAGTATTTT. Its translation is CASQGRGGSTDTQYF.

In this sample, this clone turned up a few times. The chain links TRBV5-4 to TRBJ1-2; D unclear. V was trimmed by 0 bases and J by 8 bases, leaving 17 bases between them. The CDR3 extends over 15 amino acids. Germline V gene lookup returns CDR1 SGHNT and CDR2 YYREEE (reference sequence). The CDR3 loop reads CASSLGTELTGGYTF. The CDR3 bases are TGTGCCAGCAGCTTGGGTACAGAATTAACGGGGGGCTACACCTTC.

This chain uses TRBV6-5 with TRBJ2-7, with 9 bases aligning to TRBD2. The CDR3 totals 14 residues. V lost 4 bases, J lost 7 bases, and 8 bases stayed unmatched. Germline V CDR1 and CDR2: MNHEY, SVGAGI. CDR3 bases: TGTGCCAGCAGTTCCGTTAGCGGGGGTATGGAGCAGTACTTC. This gives the protein CASSSVSGGMEQYF.

The sample holds one count of this clone. The rearrangement uses TRBV11-2 and TRBJ1-5; TRBD1 is a possible D gene (6 bases). The CDR3 contains 12 residues. CDR1 and CDR2 from the germline V gene are SGHAT and FQNNGV. Trimming removed 8 bases at V and 6 bases at J, with 11 bases between. CDR3 nucleotides: TGTGCCAGCGGAACAGGGACTCAGCCCCAGCATTTT. It encodes CASGTGTQPQHF. Using reference TRBV11-2 and TRBJ1-5 for the parts outside the CDR3, the full variable domain is EAGVAQSPRYKIIEKRQSVAFWCNPISGHATLYWYQQILGQGPKLLIQFQNNGVVDDSQLPKDRFSAERLKGVDSTLKIQPAKLEDSAVYLCASGTGTQPQHFGDGTRLSIL.

This clone was recorded only once. J is TRBJ1-2 and V is TRBV7-2; maybe TRBD1 (5 bases). V lost 3 bases and J lost 3, with 8 bases in between. The CDR3 covers 13 residues. Germline V gene lookup returns CDR1 SGHTA and CDR2 FQGNSA. This CDR3 is CASSFIRDYGYTF. The CDR3 coding sequence is TGTGCCAGCAGCTTTATCAGGGACTATGGCTACACCTTC.

V is TRBV3-1 (or the pseudogene TRBV3-2) and J is TRBJ2-7, with D unclear. V shed 2 bases and J shed 3 bases, with 14 bases lying between them. Germline V CDR1 and CDR2: LGHDT, YNNKEL (reference sequence). The CDR3 has 15 amino acids. This chain's CDR3 is CASSQPNGVFYEQYF. The DNA of the CDR3 is TGTGCCAGCAGCCAACCAAATGGGGTTTTCTACGAGCAGTACTTC.

The rearrangement joins TRBV6-5 to TRBJ2-7; D possibly corresponds to TRBD1 (6 bases). The germline V gene has CDR1 MNHEY and CDR2 SVGAGI. There are 13 residues in the CDR3. V lost 10 bases and J 6 bases, leaving 19 bases between the germline ends. This chain's CDR3 is CATRGHRVVEQYF. For the CDR3, the DNA is TGTGCCACCCGAGGGCACAGGGTTGTCGAGCAGTACTTC.

The chain joins TRBV6-1 to TRBJ1-6; D remains unclear. Germline-derived CDR1 and CDR2 are MNHNS and SASEGT. The CDR3 is 13 amino acids. V gave up 2 bases and J gave up 12 bases, with 11 bases separating them. DNA of the CDR3: TGTGCCAGCAGTGAAAGGGCCGGAGGACCCCTCCACTTT. Protein: CASSERAGGPLHF.

The chain joins TRBV18 to TRBJ1-6; 9 positions agree with TRBD1. CDR1 is KGHSH, CDR2 LQKENI, per germline. The CDR3 has 14 amino acids. J gave up 7 bases and V 3 bases, and 1 base lay outside the gene matches. This CDR3 is CASSPGTGNSPLHF. DNA of the CDR3: TGTGCCAGCTCACCCGGGACAGGGAATTCACCCCTCCACTTT. Using reference TRBV18 and TRBJ1-6 for the parts outside the CDR3, the full variable domain is NAGVMQNPRHLVRRRGQEARLRCSPMKGHSHVYWYRQLPEEGLKFMVYLQKENIIDESGMPKERFSAEFPKEGPSILRIQQVVRGDSAAYFCASSPGTGNSPLHFGNGTRLTVT.

The rearrangement uses TRBV4-2 and TRBJ2-1, with TRBD2 identical over 12 bases. The CDR3 runs to 17 residues. Unmatched junction bases numbered 14, after V lost 4 bases and J lost 10 bases. Germline V CDR1 and CDR2: LGHNA, YNFKEQ. CDR3 bases: TGTGCCAGCAGCCCGTTCGGGAGGCCTAGCGGGGGGGACGAGCAGTTCTTC. Translated, it gives CASSPFGRPSGGDEQFF.

The J gene is TRBJ2-1, the V gene TRBV11-2; D is unresolved. Deletions cut 2 bases from V and 9 bases from J, with 11 bases between. This CDR3 contains 13 residues. The V gene's germline CDR1 is SGHAT and CDR2 FQNNGV. The CDR3 coding sequence is TGTGCCAGCAGCTTACTCACTCTGGGTGAGCAGTTCTTC. Residues: CASSLLTLGEQFF.

The chain has TRBV7-8 and TRBJ2-3; TRBD1 matches 12 bases. With 4 bases clipped from V and 9 bases from J, the junction kept 11 bases outside the gene matches. The CDR3 has 16 residues. Germline CDR1 reads SGHVS; CDR2 reads FQNEAQ. CDR3 DNA sequence: TGTGCCAGCAGCTATCGGTACCGGGACAGGGGGCAAACGCAGTATTTT. The encoded protein is CASSYRYRDRGQTQYF.

The chain is built from TRBV7-8 and TRBJ2-1; 10 bases are shared with TRBD2. CDR1 is SGHVS, CDR2 FQNEAQ, per germline. The V gene end was trimmed by 5 bases and the J gene end by 10 bases; junction bases not matched to a gene: 8. The CDR3 totals 14 residues. CDR3 DNA: TGTGCCAGCAGCCCTGCTAGCGGGAGAGGAGAGCAGTTCTTC. As protein: CASSPASGRGEQFF.

The chain recombines TRBV7-2 with TRBJ2-1, with 7 bases that match TRBD1. Germline values: CDR1 SGHTA, CDR2 FQGNSA. V shed 6 bases and J 5 bases; nucleotides not matched to a gene: 16. The CDR3 contains 17 residues. The CDR3 coding sequence is TGTGCCAGCAGATGGAAGACAGGGAAGGTGGGTGACAATGAGCAGTTCTTC. It translates to CASRWKTGKVGDNEQFF.